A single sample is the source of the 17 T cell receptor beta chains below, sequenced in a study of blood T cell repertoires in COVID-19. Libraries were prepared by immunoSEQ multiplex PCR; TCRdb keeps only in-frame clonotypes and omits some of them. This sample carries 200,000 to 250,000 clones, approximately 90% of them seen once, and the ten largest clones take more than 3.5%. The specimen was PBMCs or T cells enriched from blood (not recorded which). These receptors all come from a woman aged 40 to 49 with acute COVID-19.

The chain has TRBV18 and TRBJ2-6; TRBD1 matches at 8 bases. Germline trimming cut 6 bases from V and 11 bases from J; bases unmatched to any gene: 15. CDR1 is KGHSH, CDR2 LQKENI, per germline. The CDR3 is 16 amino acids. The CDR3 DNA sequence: TGTGCCAGCTCTTTAAGCACCGGACAGGGACGCGACGTCCTGACTTTC. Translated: CASSLSTGQGRDVLTF.

The CDR3 loop is CASSEGDRGQTNTEAFF. DNA for the CDR3: TGCGCCAGCAGTGAGGGGGACAGGGGGCAGACGAACACTGAAGCTTTCTTT. This sequence joins TRBV10-1 and TRBJ1-1, with 12 bases matching TRBD1. V was clipped by 2 bases and J by 1 base; unmatched bases: 5. The CDR3 is made up of 17 amino acids. Germline CDR1 and CDR2: WNHNN and SYGVQD (reference sequence).

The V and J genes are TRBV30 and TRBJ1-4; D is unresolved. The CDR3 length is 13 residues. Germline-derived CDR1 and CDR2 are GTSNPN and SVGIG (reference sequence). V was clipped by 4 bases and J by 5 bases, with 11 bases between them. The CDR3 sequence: CAWNLAENEKLFF. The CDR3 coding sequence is TGTGCCTGGAACCTGGCGGAGAATGAAAAACTGTTTTTT.

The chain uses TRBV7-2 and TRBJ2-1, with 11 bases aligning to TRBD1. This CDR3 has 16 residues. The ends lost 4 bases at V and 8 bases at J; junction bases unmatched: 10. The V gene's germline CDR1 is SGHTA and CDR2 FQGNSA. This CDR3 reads CASSYGQGARMDEQFF. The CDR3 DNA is TGTGCCAGCAGCTACGGACAGGGGGCGCGAATGGATGAGCAGTTCTTC.

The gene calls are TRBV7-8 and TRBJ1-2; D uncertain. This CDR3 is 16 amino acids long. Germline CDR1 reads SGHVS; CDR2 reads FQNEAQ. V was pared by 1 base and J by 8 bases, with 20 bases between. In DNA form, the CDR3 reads TGTGCCAGCAGCTTAGTAGTAGTACCCTCAGGCCCCGGCTACACCTTC. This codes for CASSLVVVPSGPGYTF.

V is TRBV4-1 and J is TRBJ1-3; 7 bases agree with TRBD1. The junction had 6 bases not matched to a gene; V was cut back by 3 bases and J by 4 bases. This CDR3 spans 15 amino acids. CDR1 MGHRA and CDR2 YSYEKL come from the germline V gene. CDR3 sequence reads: CASSQEGAAGNTIYF. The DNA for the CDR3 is TGCGCCAGCAGCCAGGAGGGGGCTGCGGGAAACACCATATATTTT.

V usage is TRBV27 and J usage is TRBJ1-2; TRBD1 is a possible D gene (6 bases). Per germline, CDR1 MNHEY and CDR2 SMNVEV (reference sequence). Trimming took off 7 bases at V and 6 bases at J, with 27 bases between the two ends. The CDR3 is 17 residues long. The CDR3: CASTSARGGAQLDGYTF. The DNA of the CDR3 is TGTGCCAGCACGTCCGCGAGGGGGGGGGCGCAGTTAGATGGCTACACCTTC.

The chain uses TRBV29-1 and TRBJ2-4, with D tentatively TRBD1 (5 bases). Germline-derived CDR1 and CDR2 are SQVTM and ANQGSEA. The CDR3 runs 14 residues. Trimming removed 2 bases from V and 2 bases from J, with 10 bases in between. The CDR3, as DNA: TGCAGCGTTGAAACCCCAGGGCCCAAAAACATTCAGTACTTC. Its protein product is CSVETPGPKNIQYF.

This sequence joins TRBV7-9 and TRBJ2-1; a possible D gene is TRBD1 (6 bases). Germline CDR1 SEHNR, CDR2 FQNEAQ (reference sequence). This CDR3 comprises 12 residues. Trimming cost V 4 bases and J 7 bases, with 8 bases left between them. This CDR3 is CASSYGTNEQFF. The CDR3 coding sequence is TGTGCCAGCAGCTATGGGACAAATGAGCAGTTCTTC.

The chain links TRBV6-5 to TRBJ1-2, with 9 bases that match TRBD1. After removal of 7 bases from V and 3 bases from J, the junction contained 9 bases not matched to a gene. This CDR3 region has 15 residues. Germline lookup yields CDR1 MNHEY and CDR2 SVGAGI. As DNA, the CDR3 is TGTGCCAGCACCCCGGGACAGGGTTTGGACTATGGCTACACCTTC. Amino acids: CASTPGQGLDYGYTF.

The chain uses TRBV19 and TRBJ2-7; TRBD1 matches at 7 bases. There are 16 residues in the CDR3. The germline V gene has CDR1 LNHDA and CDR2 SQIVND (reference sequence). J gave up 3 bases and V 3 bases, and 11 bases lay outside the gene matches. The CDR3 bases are TGTGCCAGTAGTATGTATGTCGGGGCAGGGGGCTACGAGCAGTACTTC. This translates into CASSMYVGAGGYEQYF.

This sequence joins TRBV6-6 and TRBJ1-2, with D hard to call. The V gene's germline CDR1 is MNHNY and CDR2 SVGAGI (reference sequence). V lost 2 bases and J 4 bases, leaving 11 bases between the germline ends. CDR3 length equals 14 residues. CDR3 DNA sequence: TGTGCCAGCAGTTACGATGCGCCCATCTATGGCTACACCTTC. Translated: CASSYDAPIYGYTF.

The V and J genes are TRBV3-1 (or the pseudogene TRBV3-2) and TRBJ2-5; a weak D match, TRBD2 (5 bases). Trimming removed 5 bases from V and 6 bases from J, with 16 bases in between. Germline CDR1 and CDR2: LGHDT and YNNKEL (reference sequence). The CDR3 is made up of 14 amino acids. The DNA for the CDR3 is TGTGCCAGCAGCAAGGCCCGAGTCGGGAAGACCCAGTACTTC. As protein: CASSKARVGKTQYF.

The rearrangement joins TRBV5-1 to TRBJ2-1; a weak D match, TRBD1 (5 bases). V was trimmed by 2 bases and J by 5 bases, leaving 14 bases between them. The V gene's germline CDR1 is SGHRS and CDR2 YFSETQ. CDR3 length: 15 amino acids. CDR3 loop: CASSLYSRVDNEQFF. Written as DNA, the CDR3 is TGCGCCAGCAGCTTATACAGCAGGGTGGACAATGAGCAGTTCTTC.

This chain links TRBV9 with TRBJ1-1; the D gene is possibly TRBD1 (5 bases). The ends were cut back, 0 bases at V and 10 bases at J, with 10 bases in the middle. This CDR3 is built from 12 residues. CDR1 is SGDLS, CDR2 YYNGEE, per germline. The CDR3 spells CASSVAGRLAFF. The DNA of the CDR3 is TGTGCCAGCAGCGTAGCAGGGCGGCTAGCTTTCTTT.

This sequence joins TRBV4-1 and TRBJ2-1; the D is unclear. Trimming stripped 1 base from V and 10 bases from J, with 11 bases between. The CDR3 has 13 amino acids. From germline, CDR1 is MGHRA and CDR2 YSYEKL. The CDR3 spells CASSQVWNGEQFF. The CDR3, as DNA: TGCGCCAGCAGCCAAGTATGGAACGGGGAGCAGTTCTTC.

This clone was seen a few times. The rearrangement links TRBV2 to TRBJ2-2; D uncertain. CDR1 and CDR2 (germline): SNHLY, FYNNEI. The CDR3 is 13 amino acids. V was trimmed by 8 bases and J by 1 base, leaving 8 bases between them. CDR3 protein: CASAEQNTGELFF. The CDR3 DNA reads TGTGCCAGCGCTGAACAGAACACCGGGGAGCTGTTTTTT.